This T cell receptor (beta chain) originates from a study of cytomegalovirus exposure and HLA in healthy donors. Across the whole study: Previous work identified 90 million to 130 million unique TCR beta sequences from 150 million to 200 million T cells.

The CDR3 spans 15 residues. Germline V lookup: CDR1 LGHNA, CDR2 YSLEER. J lost 6 bases, V lost 0 bases, and 6 bases had no gene match. Whereas donors were nominally healthy upon sampling, unrecorded immune exposures were probable. Both 60 Vbeta primers and 13 Jbeta primers went into the PCR. Method: immunoSEQ multiplex PCR; TCRdb's copy keeps in-frame clones and lacks some. The sample carries 130,000 to 150,000 clones, about 85% recorded once. Study findings and constraints: Published work reported that the classifier diagnosed cytomegalovirus status with high specificity and sensitivity. Later analysis indicated greater clonal expansion among HLA-associated TCR beta chains than among equally common other chains.

Of note for this clone: What it binds is not known.

J is TRBJ2-3 and V is TRBV4-3; TRBD2 matches at 7 bases. The source is a boy aged 2-15 years in good health and CMV-seronegative. Sequences were obtained from PBMCs. The CDR3 DNA reads TGCGCCAGCAGCCAAGATCTTAGGGACTACGATACGCAGTATTTT. Translated: CASSQDLRDYDTQYF.